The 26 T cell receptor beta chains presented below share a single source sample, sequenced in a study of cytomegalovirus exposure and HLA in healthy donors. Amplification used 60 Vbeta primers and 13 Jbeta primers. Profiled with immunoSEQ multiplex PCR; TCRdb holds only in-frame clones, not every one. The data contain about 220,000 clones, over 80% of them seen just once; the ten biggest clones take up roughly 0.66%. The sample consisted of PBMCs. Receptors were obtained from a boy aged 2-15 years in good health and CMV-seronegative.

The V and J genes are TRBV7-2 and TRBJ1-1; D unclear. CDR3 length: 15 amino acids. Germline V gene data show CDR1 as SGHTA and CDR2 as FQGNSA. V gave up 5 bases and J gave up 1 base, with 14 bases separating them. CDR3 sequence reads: CASSPAGSRNTEAFF. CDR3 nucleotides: TGTGCCAGCAGCCCCGCGGGGAGCCGGAACACTGAAGCTTTCTTT. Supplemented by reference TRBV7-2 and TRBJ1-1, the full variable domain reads GAGVSQSPSNKVTEKGKDVELRCDPISGHTALYWYRQSLGQGLEFLIYFQGNSAPDKSGLPSDRFSAERTGGSVSTLTIQRTQQEDSAVYLCASSPAGSRNTEAFFGQGTRLTVV.

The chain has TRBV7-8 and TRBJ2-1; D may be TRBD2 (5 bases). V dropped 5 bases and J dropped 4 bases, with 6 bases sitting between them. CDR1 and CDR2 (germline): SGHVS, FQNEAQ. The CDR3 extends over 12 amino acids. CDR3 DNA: TGTGCCAGCAGCCGGGGATACAATGAGCAGTTCTTC. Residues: CASSRGYNEQFF.

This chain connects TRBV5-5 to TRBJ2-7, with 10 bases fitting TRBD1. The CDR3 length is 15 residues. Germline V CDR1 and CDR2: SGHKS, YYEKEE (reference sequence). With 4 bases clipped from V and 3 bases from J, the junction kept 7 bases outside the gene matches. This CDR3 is CASSPARDRGYEQYF. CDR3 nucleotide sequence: TGTGCCAGCAGCCCCGCTAGGGACAGGGGCTACGAGCAGTACTTC. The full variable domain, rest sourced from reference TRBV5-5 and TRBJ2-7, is DAGVTQSPTHLIKTRGQQVTLRCSPISGHKSVSWYQQVLGQGPQFIFQYYEKEERGRGNFPDRFSARQFPNYSSELNVNALLLGDSALYLCASSPARDRGYEQYFGPGTRLTVT.

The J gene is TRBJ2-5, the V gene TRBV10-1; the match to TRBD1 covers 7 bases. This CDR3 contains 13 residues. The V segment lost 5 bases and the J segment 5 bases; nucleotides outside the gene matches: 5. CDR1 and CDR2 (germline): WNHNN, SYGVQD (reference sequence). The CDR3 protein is CASSRQGEETQYF. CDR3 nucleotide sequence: TGCGCCAGCAGTAGACAGGGAGAGGAGACCCAGTACTTC.

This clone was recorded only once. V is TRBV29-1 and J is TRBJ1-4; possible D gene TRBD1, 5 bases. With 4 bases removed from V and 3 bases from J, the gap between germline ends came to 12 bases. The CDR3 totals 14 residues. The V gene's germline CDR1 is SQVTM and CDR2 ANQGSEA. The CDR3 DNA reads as TGCAGCGTTGGGGGGAGGGGATCTAATGAAAAACTGTTTTTT. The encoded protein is CSVGGRGSNEKLFF.

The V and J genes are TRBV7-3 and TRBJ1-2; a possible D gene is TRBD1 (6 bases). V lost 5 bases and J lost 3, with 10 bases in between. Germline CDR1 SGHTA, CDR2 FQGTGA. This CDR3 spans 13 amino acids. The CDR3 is CASSPDRHYGYTF. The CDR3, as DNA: TGTGCCAGCAGCCCGGACAGACACTATGGCTACACCTTC.

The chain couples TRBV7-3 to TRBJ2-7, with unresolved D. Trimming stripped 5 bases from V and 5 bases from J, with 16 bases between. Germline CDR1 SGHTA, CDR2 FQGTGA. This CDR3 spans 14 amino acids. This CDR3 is CASSPAPNTDEQYF. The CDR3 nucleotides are TGTGCCAGCAGCCCCGCCCCGAACACCGACGAGCAGTACTTC.

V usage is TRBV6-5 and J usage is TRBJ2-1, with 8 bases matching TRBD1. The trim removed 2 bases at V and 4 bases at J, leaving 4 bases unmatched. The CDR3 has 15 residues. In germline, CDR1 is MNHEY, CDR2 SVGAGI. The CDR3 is CASSYGRTGYNEQFF. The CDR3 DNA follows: TGTGCCAGCAGTTACGGGCGGACAGGGTACAATGAGCAGTTCTTC.

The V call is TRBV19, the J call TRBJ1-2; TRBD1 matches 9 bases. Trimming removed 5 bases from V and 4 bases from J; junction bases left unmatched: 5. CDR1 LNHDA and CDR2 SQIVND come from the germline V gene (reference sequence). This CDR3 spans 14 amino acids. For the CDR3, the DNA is TGTGCCAGTAGTCCGGACAGGGGACGCTATGGCTACACCTTC. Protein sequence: CASSPDRGRYGYTF. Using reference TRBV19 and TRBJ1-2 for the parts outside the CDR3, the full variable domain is DGGITQSPKYLFRKEGQNVTLSCEQNLNHDAMYWYRQDPGQGLRLIYYSQIVNDFQKGDIAEGYSVSREKKESFPLTVTSAQKNPTAFYLCASSPDRGRYGYTFGSGTRLTVV.

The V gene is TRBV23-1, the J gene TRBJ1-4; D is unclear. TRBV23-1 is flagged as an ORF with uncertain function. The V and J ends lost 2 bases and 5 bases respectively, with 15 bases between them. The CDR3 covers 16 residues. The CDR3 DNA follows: TGCGCCAGCAGTCAAGACCGGACGGGAGGCAATGAAAAACTGTTTTTT. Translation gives CASSQDRTGGNEKLFF.

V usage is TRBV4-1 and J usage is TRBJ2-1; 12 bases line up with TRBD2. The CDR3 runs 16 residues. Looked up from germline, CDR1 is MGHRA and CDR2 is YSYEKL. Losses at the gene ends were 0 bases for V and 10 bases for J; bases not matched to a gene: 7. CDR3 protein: CASSQDWGLAGGEQFF. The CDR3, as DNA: TGCGCCAGCAGCCAAGACTGGGGGCTAGCGGGGGGGGAGCAGTTCTTC.

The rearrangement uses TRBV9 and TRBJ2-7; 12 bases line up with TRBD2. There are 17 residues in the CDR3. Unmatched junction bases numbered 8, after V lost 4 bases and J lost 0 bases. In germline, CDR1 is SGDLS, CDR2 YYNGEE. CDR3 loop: CASSPATSGGTSYEQYF. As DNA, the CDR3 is TGTGCCAGCAGCCCCGCTACTAGCGGGGGGACCTCCTACGAGCAGTACTTC. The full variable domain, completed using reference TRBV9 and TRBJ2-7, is DSGVTQTPKHLITATGQRVTLRCSPRSGDLSVYWYQQSLDQGLQFLIQYYNGEERAKGNILERFSAQQFPDLHSELNLSSLELGDSALYFCASSPATSGGTSYEQYFGPGTRLTVT.

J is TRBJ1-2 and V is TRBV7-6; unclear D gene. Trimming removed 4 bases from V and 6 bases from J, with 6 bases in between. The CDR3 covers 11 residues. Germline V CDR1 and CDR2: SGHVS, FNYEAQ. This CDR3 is CASSSGDGYTF. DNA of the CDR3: TGTGCCAGCAGCTCCGGGGATGGCTACACCTTC.

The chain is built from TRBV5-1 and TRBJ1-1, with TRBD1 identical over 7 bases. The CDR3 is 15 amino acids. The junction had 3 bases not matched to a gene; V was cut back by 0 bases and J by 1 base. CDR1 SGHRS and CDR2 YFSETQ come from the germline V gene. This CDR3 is CASSLAWDRNTEAFF. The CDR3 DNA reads TGCGCCAGCAGCTTGGCCTGGGACAGGAACACTGAAGCTTTCTTT.

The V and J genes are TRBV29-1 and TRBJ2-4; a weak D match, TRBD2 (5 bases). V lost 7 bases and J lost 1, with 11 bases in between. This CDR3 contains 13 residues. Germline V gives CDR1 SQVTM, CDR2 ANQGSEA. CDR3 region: CSGIRGAKNIQYF. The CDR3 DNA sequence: TGCAGCGGCATCAGAGGGGCCAAAAACATTCAGTACTTC. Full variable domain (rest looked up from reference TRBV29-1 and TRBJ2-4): SAVISQKPSRDICQRGTSLTIQCQVDSQVTMMFWYRQQPGQSLTLIATANQGSEATYESGFVIDKFPISRPNLTFSTLTVSNMSPEDSSIYLCSGIRGAKNIQYFGAGTRLSVL.

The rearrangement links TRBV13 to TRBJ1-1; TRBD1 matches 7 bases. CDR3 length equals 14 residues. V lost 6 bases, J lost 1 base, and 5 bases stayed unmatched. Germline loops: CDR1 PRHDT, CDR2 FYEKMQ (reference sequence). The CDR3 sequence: CASSFGTANTEAFF. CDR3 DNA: TGTGCCAGCAGTTTTGGGACAGCGAACACTGAAGCTTTCTTT.

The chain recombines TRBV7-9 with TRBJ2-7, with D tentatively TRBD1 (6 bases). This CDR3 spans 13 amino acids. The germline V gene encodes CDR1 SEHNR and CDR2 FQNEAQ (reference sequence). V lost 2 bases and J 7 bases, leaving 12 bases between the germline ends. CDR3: CASSLNREFEQYF. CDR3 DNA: TGTGCCAGCAGCTTAAACAGGGAGTTTGAGCAGTACTTC.

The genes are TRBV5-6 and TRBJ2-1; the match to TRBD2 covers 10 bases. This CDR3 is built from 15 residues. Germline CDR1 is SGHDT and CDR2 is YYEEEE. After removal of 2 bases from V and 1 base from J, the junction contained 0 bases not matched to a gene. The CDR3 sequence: CASSFSGRSYNEQFF. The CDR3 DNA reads TGTGCCAGCAGCTTTAGCGGGAGGTCCTACAATGAGCAGTTCTTC.

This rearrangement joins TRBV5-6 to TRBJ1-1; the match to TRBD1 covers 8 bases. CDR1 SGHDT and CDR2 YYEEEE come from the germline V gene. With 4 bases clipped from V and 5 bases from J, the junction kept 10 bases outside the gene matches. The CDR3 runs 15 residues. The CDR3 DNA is TGTGCCAGCAGCCTCCGGACAGGGAGGGCGACTGAAGCTTTCTTT. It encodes CASSLRTGRATEAFF.

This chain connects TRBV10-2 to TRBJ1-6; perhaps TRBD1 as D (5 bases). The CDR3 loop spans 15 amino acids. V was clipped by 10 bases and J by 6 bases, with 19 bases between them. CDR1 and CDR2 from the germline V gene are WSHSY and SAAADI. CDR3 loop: CATRSLTGLNSPLHF. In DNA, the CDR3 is TGCGCCACCCGATCCCTCACGGGACTTAATTCACCCCTCCACTTT.

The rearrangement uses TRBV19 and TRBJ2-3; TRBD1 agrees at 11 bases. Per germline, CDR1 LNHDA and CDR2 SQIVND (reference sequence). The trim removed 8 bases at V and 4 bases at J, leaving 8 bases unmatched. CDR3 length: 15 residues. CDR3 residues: CASQADRGLPDTQYF. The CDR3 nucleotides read TGTGCCAGTCAGGCGGACAGGGGGCTTCCAGATACGCAGTATTTT.

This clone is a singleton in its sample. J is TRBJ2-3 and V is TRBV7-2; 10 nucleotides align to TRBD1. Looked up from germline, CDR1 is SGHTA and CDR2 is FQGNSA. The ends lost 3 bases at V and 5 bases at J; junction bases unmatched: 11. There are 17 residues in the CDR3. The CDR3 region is CASSFRRGQGIEDTQYF. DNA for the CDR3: TGTGCCAGCAGCTTCAGGCGGGGACAGGGGATTGAAGATACGCAGTATTTT.

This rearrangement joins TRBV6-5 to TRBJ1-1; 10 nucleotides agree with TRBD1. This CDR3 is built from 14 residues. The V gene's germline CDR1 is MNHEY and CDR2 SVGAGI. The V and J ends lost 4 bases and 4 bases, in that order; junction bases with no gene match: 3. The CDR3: CASSSDRGSTEAFF. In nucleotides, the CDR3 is TGTGCCAGCAGTTCGGACAGGGGGAGCACTGAAGCTTTCTTT.

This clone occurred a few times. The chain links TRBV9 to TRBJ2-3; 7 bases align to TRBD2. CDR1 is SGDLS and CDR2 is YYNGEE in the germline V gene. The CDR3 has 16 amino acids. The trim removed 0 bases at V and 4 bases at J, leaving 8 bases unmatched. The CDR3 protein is CASSVAAAGRADTQYF. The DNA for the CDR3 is TGTGCCAGCAGCGTAGCAGCAGCGGGACGGGCAGATACGCAGTATTTT. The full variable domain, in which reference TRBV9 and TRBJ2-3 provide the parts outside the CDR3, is DSGVTQTPKHLITATGQRVTLRCSPRSGDLSVYWYQQSLDQGLQFLIQYYNGEERAKGNILERFSAQQFPDLHSELNLSSLELGDSALYFCASSVAAAGRADTQYFGPGTRLTVL.

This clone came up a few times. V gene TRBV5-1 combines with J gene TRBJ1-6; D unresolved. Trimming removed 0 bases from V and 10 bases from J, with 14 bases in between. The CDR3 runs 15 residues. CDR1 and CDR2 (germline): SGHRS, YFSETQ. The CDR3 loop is CASSLAGGSESPLHF. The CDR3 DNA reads TGCGCCAGCAGCTTGGCCGGCGGCAGCGAGTCACCCCTCCACTTT.

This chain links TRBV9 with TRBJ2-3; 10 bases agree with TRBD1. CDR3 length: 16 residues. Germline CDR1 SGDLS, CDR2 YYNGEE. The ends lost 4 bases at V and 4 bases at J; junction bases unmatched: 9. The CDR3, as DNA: TGTGCCAGCAGCCCCCGGGGGGACAGGGGTCCAGATACGCAGTATTTT. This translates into CASSPRGDRGPDTQYF.